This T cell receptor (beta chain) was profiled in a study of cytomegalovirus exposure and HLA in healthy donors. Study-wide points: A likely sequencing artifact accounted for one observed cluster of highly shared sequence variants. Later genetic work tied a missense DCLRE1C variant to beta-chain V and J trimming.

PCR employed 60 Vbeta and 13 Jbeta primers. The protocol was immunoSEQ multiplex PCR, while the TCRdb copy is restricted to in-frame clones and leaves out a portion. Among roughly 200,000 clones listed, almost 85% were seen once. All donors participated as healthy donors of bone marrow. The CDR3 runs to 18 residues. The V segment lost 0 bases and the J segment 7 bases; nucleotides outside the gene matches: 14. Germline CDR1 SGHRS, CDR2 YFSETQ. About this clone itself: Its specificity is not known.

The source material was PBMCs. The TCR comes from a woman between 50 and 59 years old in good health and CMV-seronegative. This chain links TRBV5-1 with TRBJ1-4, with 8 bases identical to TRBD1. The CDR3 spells CASSLASLRTGIGEKLFF. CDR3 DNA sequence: TGCGCCAGCAGCTTGGCCTCCTTACGGACAGGGATAGGTGAAAAACTGTTTTTT. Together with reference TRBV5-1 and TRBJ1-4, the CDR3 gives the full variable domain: KAGVTQTPRYLIKTRGQQVTLSCSPISGHRSVSWYQQTPGQGLQFLFEYFSETQRNKGNFPGRFSGRQFSNSRSEMNVSTLELGDSALYLCASSLASLRTGIGEKLFFGSGTQLSVL.